This T cell receptor (beta chain) was sequenced during a study of blood T cells in healthy people across ages (dated by TCRdb to between 2015 and 2017). At the level of the whole study: In model experiments, template switching captured roughly one uniquely barcoded TCR beta cDNA molecule for every two T cells. For two donors (one aged 18 to 30 and one aged 80 or older), the study analyzed two additional independent replicas of 1 million unique cDNA reads from the same blood draw. Donors of different ages were randomly distributed across sequencing lanes to avoid experimental bias. Using deep sequencing normalized with unique cDNA molecular identifiers, the study measured how TCR beta repertoire diversity changes with age. Donors were grouped into four age groups: young (average approximately 15 years), middle-aged (39), aged (over 55) and long-lived (around 82). What the authors observed across the whole study: The CMV infection status of donors was not known, potentially confounding age-related changes in expanded clonotypes. Since profiling was done on bulk unsorted PBMCs, naive and antigen-experienced compartments could not be conclusively compared. Compared with the aged group, more naive CD4+ T cells, fewer expanded clones and increased TCR diversity were shown by the long-lived group, suggesting age selection. The percentage of naive T cells measured by flow cytometry correlated strongly with observed TCR beta diversity. As age increased, observed TCR beta diversity per million T cells dropped in a roughly linear way, and a significant reduction was already evident by age 40. Estimates of total diversity from one million sequenced T cells were regarded as lower bounds and underestimates.

Systemically healthy Caucasian individuals from Russia, 35 to 40 in total and aged roughly 6 to 95 years, were included as donors. Each donor gave around 9.5 milliliters of peripheral blood, collected into EDTA-treated Vacutainer tubes. Ficoll-Paque density-gradient centrifugation was used to isolate PBMCs, with at least 6.5 million per sample. Trizol reagent was used to extract total RNA from the PBMCs, yielding at least 6 micrograms per sample. Naive CD45RAhigh/CD27high T cell percentages were measured by flow cytometry on a PBMC aliquot from every donor. Receptors were amplified or captured by 5' RACE. The instrument given in TCRdb is Illumina HiSeq 2500. A second 7 to 11 cycle PCR used a sample-barcoded 5' primer and a J-beta primer mix. A unique molecular identifier was introduced onto each TCR beta cDNA molecule by a template-switch 5' adaptor carrying 12 random nucleotides. At least 2.5 million CDR3-containing paired-end reads were obtained from each sample. First-strand cDNA was synthesized from all RNA with the Mint cDNA synthesis kit, primed by a TRBC-specific oligonucleotide. Following uracil-DNA glycosylase treatment, a first 18-cycle PCR with universal primers M1SS and BC2_uni_R was performed on all cDNA. Under the source paper's analysis protocol: Normalization of each sample was performed by random selection of 1 million high-quality reads, each carrying a distinct molecular identifier. Instead of being binned into consensus sequences, reads that shared molecular identifiers were thrown out. MiTCR, run with a Q25 quality threshold and the strictest error-elimination algorithm, handled CDR3 identification, clonotype clustering and error correction. Lower-bound total TCR beta diversity was estimated with a nonparametric unseen species model using Euler transformation. Using fastp at Q25 and MiXCR, TCRdb reprocessed the public reads and kept productive beta chains. Each entry merges the rows of one CDR3 protein and shows their most common DNA and genes. In this record, the V and J calls reflect TCRdb's handling and not the investigators' own analysis. This sample has roughly 1,500,000 distinct CDR3 sequences in its table, and approximately 42% of those were observed once. The ten largest clones add up to 6.5% to 10% of the sample.

Details on this clonotype: The antigen this receptor binds is unknown. No clone much larger than this one lies a single base away; base qualities are absent.

The sequence came from a young woman in good health. Sequencing input: blood.

The CDR3 here reads CASSPAQDRGYGYTF. The sequenced DNA is TGTGCCAGCAGCCCTGCTCAGGACAGGGGCTATGGCTACACCTTC. The rearranged segments are TRBV25-1 and TRBJ1-2; TRBD1 fits 9 bases in the junction. The CDR3, cysteine through phenylalanine, is 15 amino acids long. The only DNA kept is the CDR3, 45 bases in frame from the first base. The germline V gene supplies CDR1 MGHDK and CDR2 SYGVNS. From V the trimming removes 6 bases and from J it removes 4 bases, while the gene matches leave 9 bases of the junction unaccounted for.